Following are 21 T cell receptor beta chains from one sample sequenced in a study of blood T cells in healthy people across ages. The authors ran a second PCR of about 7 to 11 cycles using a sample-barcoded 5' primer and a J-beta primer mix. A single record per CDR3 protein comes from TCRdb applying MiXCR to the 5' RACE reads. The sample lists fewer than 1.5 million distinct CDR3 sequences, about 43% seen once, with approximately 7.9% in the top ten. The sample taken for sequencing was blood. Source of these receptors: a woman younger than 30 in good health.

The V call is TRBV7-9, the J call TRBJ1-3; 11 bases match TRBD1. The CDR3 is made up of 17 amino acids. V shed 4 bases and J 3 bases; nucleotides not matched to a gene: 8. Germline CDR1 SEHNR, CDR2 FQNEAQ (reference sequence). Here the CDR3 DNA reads TGTGCCAGCAGCTACACCTTGGGACAGGGGGTTGGAAACACCATATATTTT. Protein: CASSYTLGQGVGNTIYF.

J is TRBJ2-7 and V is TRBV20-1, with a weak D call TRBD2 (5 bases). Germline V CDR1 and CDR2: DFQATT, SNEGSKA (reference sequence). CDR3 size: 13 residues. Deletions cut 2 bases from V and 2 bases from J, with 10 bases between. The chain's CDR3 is CSARSEEAYEQYF. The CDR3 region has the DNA TGCAGTGCTAGATCGGAGGAAGCCTACGAGCAGTACTTC.

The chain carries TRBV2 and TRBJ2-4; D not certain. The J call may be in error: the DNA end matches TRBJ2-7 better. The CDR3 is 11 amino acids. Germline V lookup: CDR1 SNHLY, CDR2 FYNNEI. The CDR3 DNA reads TGTGCCAGCAAGAAGGAATACGAGCAGTACTTC. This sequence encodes CASKKEYEQYF.

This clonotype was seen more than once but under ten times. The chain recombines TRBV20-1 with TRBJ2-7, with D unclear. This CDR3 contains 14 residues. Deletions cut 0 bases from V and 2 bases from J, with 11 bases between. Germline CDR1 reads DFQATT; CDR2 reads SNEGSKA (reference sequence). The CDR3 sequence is CSARDGGNTYEQYF. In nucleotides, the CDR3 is TGCAGTGCTAGAGATGGTGGCAACACCTACGAGCAGTACTTC.

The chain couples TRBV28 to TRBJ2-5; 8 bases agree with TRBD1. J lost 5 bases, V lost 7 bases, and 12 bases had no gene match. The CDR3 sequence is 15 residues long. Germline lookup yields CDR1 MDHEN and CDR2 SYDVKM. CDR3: CASNFQDRERETQYF. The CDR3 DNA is TGTGCCAGCAATTTCCAGGACAGGGAGAGGGAGACCCAGTACTTC.

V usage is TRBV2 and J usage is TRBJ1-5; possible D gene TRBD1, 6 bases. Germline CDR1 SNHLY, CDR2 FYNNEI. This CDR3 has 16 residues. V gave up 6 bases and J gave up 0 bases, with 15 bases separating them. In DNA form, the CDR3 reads TGTGCCAGCAGCGAGGAACAGGGTTATAGCAATCAGCCCCAGCATTTT. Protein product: CASSEEQGYSNQPQHF.

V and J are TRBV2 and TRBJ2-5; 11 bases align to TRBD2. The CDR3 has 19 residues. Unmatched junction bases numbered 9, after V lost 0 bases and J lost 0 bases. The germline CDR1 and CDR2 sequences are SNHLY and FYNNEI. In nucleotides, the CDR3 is TGTGCCAGCAGTGAAGCGCTTGGGACTAGCGGCCGCGACCAAGAGACCCAGTACTTC. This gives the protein CASSEALGTSGRDQETQYF.

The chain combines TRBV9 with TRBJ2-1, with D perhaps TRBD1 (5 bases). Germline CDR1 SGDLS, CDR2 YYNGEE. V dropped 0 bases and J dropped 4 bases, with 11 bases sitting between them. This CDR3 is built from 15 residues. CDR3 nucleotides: TGTGCCAGCAGCGTAGCAACAGGAATTTACAATGAGCAGTTCTTC. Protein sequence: CASSVATGIYNEQFF.

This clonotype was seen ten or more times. CDR3 amino acids: CASRILSGRGDNEQFF. The CDR3 bases are TGTGCCAGCCGTATCCTTAGCGGGAGAGGCGACAATGAGCAGTTCTTC. The rearrangement uses TRBV18 and TRBJ2-1, with 9 positions matching TRBD2. Germline assignment: CDR1 KGHSH and CDR2 LQKENI. The CDR3 contains 16 residues. The trim removed 8 bases at V and 5 bases at J, leaving 13 bases unmatched.

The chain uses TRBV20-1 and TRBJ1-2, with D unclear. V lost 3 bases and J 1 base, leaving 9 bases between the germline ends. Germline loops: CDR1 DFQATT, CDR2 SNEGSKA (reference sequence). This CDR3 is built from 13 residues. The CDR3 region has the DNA TGCAGTGCTAGCCCACAGAATAACTATGGCTACACCTTC. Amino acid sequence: CSASPQNNYGYTF.

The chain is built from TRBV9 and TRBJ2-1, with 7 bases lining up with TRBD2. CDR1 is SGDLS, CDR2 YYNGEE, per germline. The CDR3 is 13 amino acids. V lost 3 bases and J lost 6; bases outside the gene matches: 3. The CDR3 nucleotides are TGTGCCAGCAGCGGGGGACTACCCAATGAGCAGTTCTTC. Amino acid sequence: CASSGGLPNEQFF. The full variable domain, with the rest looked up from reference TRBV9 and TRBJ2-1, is DSGVTQTPKHLITATGQRVTLRCSPRSGDLSVYWYQQSLDQGLQFLIQYYNGEERAKGNILERFSAQQFPDLHSELNLSSLELGDSALYFCASSGGLPNEQFFGPGTRLTVL.

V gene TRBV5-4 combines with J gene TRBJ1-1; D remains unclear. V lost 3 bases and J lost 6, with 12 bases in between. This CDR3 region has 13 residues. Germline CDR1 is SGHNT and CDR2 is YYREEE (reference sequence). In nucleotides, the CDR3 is TGTGCCAGCAGCTGGGCCAACGGGGCTGAAGCTTTCTTT. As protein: CASSWANGAEAFF.

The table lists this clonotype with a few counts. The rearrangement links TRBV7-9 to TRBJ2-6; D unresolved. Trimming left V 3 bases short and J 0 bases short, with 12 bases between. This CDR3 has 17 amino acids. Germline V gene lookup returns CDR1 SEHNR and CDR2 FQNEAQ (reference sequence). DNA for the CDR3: TGTGCCAGCAGCTTGACGGATCAGAGCTCTGGGGCCAACGTCCTGACTTTC. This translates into CASSLTDQSSGANVLTF.

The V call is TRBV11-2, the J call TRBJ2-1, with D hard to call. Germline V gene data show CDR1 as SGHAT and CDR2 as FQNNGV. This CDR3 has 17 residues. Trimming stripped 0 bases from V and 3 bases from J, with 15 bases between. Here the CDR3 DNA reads TGTGCCAGCAGCTTAGATTGGGTGGGAACCATCTACAATGAGCAGTTCTTC. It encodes CASSLDWVGTIYNEQFF.

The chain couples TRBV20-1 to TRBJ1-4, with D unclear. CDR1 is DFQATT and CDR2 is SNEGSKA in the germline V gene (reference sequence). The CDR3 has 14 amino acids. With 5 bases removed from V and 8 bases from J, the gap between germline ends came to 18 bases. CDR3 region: CSAPQSGVKEKLFF. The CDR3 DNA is TGCAGTGCTCCCCAATCAGGCGTGAAAGAAAAACTGTTTTTT.

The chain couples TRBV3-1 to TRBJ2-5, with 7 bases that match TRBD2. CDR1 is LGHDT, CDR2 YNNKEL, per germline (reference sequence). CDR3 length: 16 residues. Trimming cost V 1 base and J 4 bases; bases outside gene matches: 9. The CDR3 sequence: CASSQVYLGGTETQYF. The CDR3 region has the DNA TGTGCCAGCAGCCAAGTCTATCTGGGGGGGACAGAGACCCAGTACTTC.

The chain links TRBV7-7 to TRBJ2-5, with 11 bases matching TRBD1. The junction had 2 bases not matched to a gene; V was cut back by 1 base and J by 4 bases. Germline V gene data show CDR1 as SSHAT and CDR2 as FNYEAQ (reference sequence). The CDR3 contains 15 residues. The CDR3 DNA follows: TGTGCCAGCAGCTTAGGTGGACAGGGGGCAGAGACCCAGTACTTC. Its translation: CASSLGGQGAETQYF.

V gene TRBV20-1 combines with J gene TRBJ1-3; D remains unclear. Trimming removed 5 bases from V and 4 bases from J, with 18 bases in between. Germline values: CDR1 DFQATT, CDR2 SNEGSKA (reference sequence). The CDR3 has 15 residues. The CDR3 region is CSAREGFGLGNTIYF. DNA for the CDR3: TGCAGTGCTCGGGAGGGTTTTGGCCTAGGAAACACCATATATTTT.

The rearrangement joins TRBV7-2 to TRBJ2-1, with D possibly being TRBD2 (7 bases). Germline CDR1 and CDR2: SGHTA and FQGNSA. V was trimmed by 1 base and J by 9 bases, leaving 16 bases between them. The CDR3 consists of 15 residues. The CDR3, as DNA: TGTGCCAGCAGCTTAGTCTTGGGGGGGGCCACTGAGCAGTTCTTC. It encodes CASSLVLGGATEQFF. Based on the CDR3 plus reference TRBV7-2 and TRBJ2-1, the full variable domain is GAGVSQSPSNKVTEKGKDVELRCDPISGHTALYWYRQSLGQGLEFLIYFQGNSAPDKSGLPSDRFSAERTGGSVSTLTIQRTQQEDSAVYLCASSLVLGGATEQFFGPGTRLTVL.

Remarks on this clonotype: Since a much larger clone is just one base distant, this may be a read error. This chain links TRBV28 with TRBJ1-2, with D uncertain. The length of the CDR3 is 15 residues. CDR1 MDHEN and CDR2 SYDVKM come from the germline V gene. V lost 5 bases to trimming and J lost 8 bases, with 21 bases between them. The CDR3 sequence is CASSGAGMGWVGYTF. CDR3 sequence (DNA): TGTGCCAGCAGTGGTGCCGGGATGGGATGGGTCGGCTACACCTTC.

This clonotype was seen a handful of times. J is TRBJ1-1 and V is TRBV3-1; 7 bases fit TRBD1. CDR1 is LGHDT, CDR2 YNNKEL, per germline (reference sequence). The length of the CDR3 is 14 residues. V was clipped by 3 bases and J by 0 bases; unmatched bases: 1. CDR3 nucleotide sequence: TGTGCCAGCAGCCAGAGGGGGCTGAACACTGAAGCTTTCTTT. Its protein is CASSQRGLNTEAFF.